This record looks at one T cell receptor beta chain sequence and its context. CDR1 is LNHDA, CDR2 SQIVND, per germline (reference sequence). V shed 3 bases, J shed 1 base, and the junction held 6 bases outside the gene matches. The CDR3 runs to 16 residues. Data came from immunoSEQ multiplex PCR; TCRdb stores just in-frame clones and leaves some out. The data contain some 120,000 clones, 75% to 95% of them seen just once; the ten biggest clones take up about 9%. The sample comes from a study of control samples from healthy donors and cancer patients. The TCR comes from a man between 18 and 35 years old in good health. The chain couples TRBV19 to TRBJ1-5; 7 bases line up with TRBD1. Input material: blood. CDR3 DNA sequence: TGTGCCAGTAGTATTGGGGGACAGAAAAGCAATCAGCCCCAGCATTTT. Protein sequence: CASSIGGQKSNQPQHF. Looking up the rest from reference TRBV19 and TRBJ1-5 gives the full variable domain: DGGITQSPKYLFRKEGQNVTLSCEQNLNHDAMYWYRQDPGQGLRLIYYSQIVNDFQKGDIAEGYSVSREKKESFPLTVTSAQKNPTAFYLCASSIGGQKSNQPQHFGDGTRLSIL.